Below, 13 T cell receptor beta chains from the same sample are listed, as sequenced in a study of CD8 T cells in Susac syndrome. Random hexamers primed reverse transcription of roughly 0.45 to 1 ug RNA. TCRdb reprocessed the immunoSEQ multiplex PCR reads via MiXCR and lists one record per CDR3 protein. The profile shows a few hundred thousand distinct CDR3 sequences, just over 90% of them singletons. Sequenced input: CD4+ T cells from PBMCs. The receptors here all came from a human donor with multiple sclerosis.

In its sample, this clonotype was seen once. This chain joins TRBV24-1 and TRBJ2-5; D is possibly TRBD1 or TRBD2 (5 bases each). CDR3 length: 14 amino acids. V was cut by 6 bases and J by 2 bases, with 12 bases left in between. The germline V gene has CDR1 KGHDR and CDR2 SFDVKD. The chain's CDR3 is CATSPGPPQETQYF. DNA for the CDR3: TGTGCCACCAGTCCGGGACCCCCTCAAGAGACCCAGTACTTC.

This chain connects TRBV5-4 to TRBJ2-1; 13 bases are a match to TRBD2. The CDR3 runs 16 residues. Germline CDR1 reads SGHNT; CDR2 reads YYREEE (reference sequence). Trimming removed 0 bases from V and 12 bases from J; junction bases left unmatched: 9. In nucleotides, the CDR3 is TGTGCCAGCAGCTTGGGGCCGGGACTAGCGGGAAGGGGGCAGTTCTTC. Protein: CASSLGPGLAGRGQFF.

The chain couples TRBV12-3 or TRBV12-4 to TRBJ2-2; D call uncertain. The CDR3 contains 14 residues. Trimming shortened V by 3 bases and J by 3 bases, and 8 bases separated the two germline ends. The CDR3 coding sequence is TGTGCCAGCAGTTTTAAGCGTGACACCGGGGAGCTGTTTTTT. It codes for CASSFKRDTGELFF.

This rearrangement joins TRBV24-1 to TRBJ2-7; the D gene is possibly TRBD2 (5 bases). The CDR3 consists of 13 residues. In germline, CDR1 is KGHDR, CDR2 SFDVKD. Trimming removed 4 bases at V and 1 base at J, with 7 bases between. CDR3 residues: CATSDPGSYEQYF. The CDR3, as DNA: TGTGCCACCAGTGACCCGGGATCCTACGAGCAGTACTTC.

The V gene is TRBV7-9, the J gene TRBJ1-2; tentatively, D is TRBD1 (5 bases). V shed 5 bases and J shed 0 bases, with 16 bases lying between them. This CDR3 is 16 amino acids long. From germline, CDR1 is SEHNR and CDR2 FQNEAQ (reference sequence). CDR3 protein: CASSPGPPPSNYGYTF. The CDR3 coding sequence is TGTGCCAGCAGCCCGGGACCGCCTCCTTCTAACTATGGCTACACCTTC.

This rearrangement joins TRBV12-3 or TRBV12-4 to TRBJ1-5; 8 bases are a match to TRBD1. The junction had 9 bases not matched to a gene; V was cut back by 6 bases and J by 2 bases. The CDR3 runs 16 residues. CDR3 sequence: CASSDQGAMGNQPQHF. In DNA, the CDR3 is TGTGCCAGCAGCGACCAGGGGGCGATGGGCAATCAGCCCCAGCATTTT.

This chain links TRBV6-1 with TRBJ2-7; 7 positions agree with TRBD1. With 5 bases clipped from V and 2 bases from J, the junction kept 3 bases outside the gene matches. CDR3 size: 13 residues. The germline V gene encodes CDR1 MNHNS and CDR2 SASEGT. The CDR3 loop reads CASSRDSTYEQYF. The CDR3 DNA sequence: TGTGCCAGCAGTCGGGACAGCACCTACGAGCAGTACTTC.

This clonotype was found once. The V and J genes are TRBV4-1 and TRBJ1-3; unclear D gene. Trimming shortened V by 0 bases and J by 0 bases, and 12 bases separated the two germline ends. This CDR3 comprises 17 residues. Looked up from germline, CDR1 is MGHRA and CDR2 is YSYEKL. CDR3 sequence reads: CASSQDRGASSGNTIYF. Written as DNA, the CDR3 is TGCGCCAGCAGCCAAGATAGAGGAGCGAGCTCTGGAAACACCATATATTTT.

The rearrangement joins TRBV30 to TRBJ2-5; D is undetermined. Germline V gene sequence: CDR1 GTSNPN, CDR2 SVGIG (reference sequence). The CDR3 has 13 residues. Written as DNA, the CDR3 is TGTGCTACCGGAAGGGCCGACCAAGAGACCCAGTACTTC. Translated, it gives CATGRADQETQYF. The complete variable domain, with remaining parts taken from reference TRBV30 and TRBJ2-5, reads SQTIHQWPATLVQPVGSPLSLECTVEGTSNPNLYWYRQAAGRGLQLLFYSVGIGQISSEVPQNLSASRPQDRQFILSSKKLLLSDSGFYLCATGRADQETQYFGPGTRLLVL.

This clonotype was seen just once. The rearrangement uses TRBV20-1 and TRBJ1-1; perhaps TRBD1 as D (6 bases). This CDR3 region has 11 residues. CDR1 is DFQATT and CDR2 is SNEGSKA in the germline V gene (reference sequence). V was shortened by 5 bases and J by 11 bases, with 15 bases between the two germline ends. CDR3 DNA sequence: TGCAGTGCTGGACCAGGGGTTAAGGCTTTCTTT. It codes for CSAGPGVKAFF.

The rearrangement joins TRBV20-1 to TRBJ2-1, with D unclear. This CDR3 is built from 14 residues. Per the germline V gene, CDR1 is DFQATT and CDR2 is SNEGSKA (reference sequence). Trimming left V 6 bases short and J 6 bases short, with 18 bases between. CDR3: CSAIVGLLSNEQFF. CDR3 bases: TGCAGTGCCATCGTGGGCCTGCTCTCCAATGAGCAGTTCTTC.

This rearrangement joins TRBV5-4 to TRBJ1-3, with D possibly matching TRBD1 (5 bases). From germline, CDR1 is SGHNT and CDR2 YYREEE (reference sequence). This CDR3 region has 15 residues. V dropped 1 base and J dropped 3 bases, with 11 bases sitting between them. The CDR3 loop is CASSLMLGGGNTIYF. The CDR3 nucleotides read TGTGCCAGCAGCTTGATGCTCGGGGGTGGAAACACCATATATTTT.

The rearrangement links TRBV5-1 to TRBJ1-1, with D tentatively TRBD1 (5 bases). Deletions cut 7 bases from V and 3 bases from J, with 13 bases between. CDR3 size: 13 residues. Germline CDR1 and CDR2: SGHRS and YFSETQ. CDR3 nucleotide sequence: TGCGCCAGCCGGGACGACGTTTACACTGAAGCTTTCTTT. Its translation: CASRDDVYTEAFF.